This TCR beta chain was obtained from a study of blood T cell repertoires in COVID-19. Study at large: Nucleic acid was either cDNA or gDNA, and it came from T cells, B-cell-depleted T cells, or PBMCs.

Trimming cost V 5 bases and J 4 bases; bases outside gene matches: 4. This CDR3 is 13 amino acids long. Germline CDR1 is MDHEN and CDR2 is SYDVKM. The study assigned cohorts using participant-reported clinical history. In the source study's methods: Estimated nucleated cell counts came from reference gene primer amplification. The repertoire was sequenced with immunoSEQ multiplex PCR; TCRdb's copy has only in-frame clones and lacks some. Clone size and the V and J calls come from that table; the DNA yielded D and trimming. This sample has about 390,000 clones, with about 87% found just once. The sequence was obtained from a woman aged 45-59 years who had recovered from COVID-19. This chain uses TRBV28 with TRBJ1-2, with TRBD1 matching 7 bases. Sequenced material: PBMCs or T cells enriched from blood (not recorded which). The CDR3 region is CASSRDSLYGYTF. The CDR3 DNA is TGTGCCAGCAGTAGGGACAGCCTCTATGGCTACACCTTC.